One sample yielded the 27 T cell receptor beta chains listed below, sequenced in a study of siplizumab effects on memory and regulatory T cells. TCRdb's copy holds only in-frame clones and misses some; the assay was immunoSEQ multiplex PCR. Found here are roughly 25,000 clones, roughly 82% of them singletons; the top ten hold about 25%. The source material was memory CD4+ T cells sorted from blood. The receptor source for this set is a human donor in good health.

V and J are TRBV25-1 and TRBJ2-7, with D possibly matching TRBD2 (5 bases). Per germline, CDR1 MGHDK and CDR2 SYGVNS. The CDR3 spans 15 residues. V lost 3 bases to trimming and J lost 0 bases, with 12 bases between them. The CDR3 bases are TGTGCCAGCAGTGAGTCGGGGAAGCCCTCCTACGAGCAGTACTTC. Its protein product is CASSESGKPSYEQYF.

The V call is TRBV5-4, the J call TRBJ2-1; D unclear. Germline CDR1 reads SGHNT; CDR2 reads YYREEE (reference sequence). V dropped 2 bases and J dropped 7 bases, with 10 bases sitting between them. This CDR3 is built from 13 residues. This CDR3 reads CASSFPRSNEQFF. The CDR3 region has the DNA TGTGCCAGCAGCTTTCCACGTAGTAATGAGCAGTTCTTC.

The rearrangement joins TRBV10-2 to TRBJ2-3, with D possibly being TRBD1 or TRBD2 (5 bases each). This CDR3 comprises 14 residues. The germline V and J ends were trimmed by 9 bases and 7 bases, with 20 bases remaining between them. CDR1 and CDR2 (germline): WSHSY, SAAADI. The CDR3: CASRDPGRSYTQYF. DNA for the CDR3: TGCGCCAGTCGGGATCCGGGACGGTCCTATACGCAGTATTTT.

The genes are TRBV14 and TRBJ1-2; D gene uncertain. Looked up from germline, CDR1 is SGHDN and CDR2 is FVKESK. V lost 5 bases, J lost 2 bases, and 6 bases lay in between. This CDR3 contains 12 residues. In DNA, the CDR3 is TGTGCCAGCAGCGGGATAAACTATGGCTACACCTTC. Its protein is CASSGINYGYTF.

The chain recombines TRBV5-1 with TRBJ2-3; the match to TRBD2 covers 12 bases. J was trimmed by 3 bases and V by 4 bases; bases with no gene match: 6. Germline CDR1 SGHRS, CDR2 YFSETQ. The CDR3 runs 16 residues. The CDR3 region is CASSVAGTSGTDTQYF. Written as DNA, the CDR3 is TGCGCCAGCAGCGTAGCCGGGACTAGCGGGACAGATACGCAGTATTTT.

This rearrangement joins TRBV5-1 to TRBJ1-2; tentatively, D is TRBD1 (5 bases). V lost 4 bases and J 8 bases, leaving 18 bases between the germline ends. Germline values: CDR1 SGHRS, CDR2 YFSETQ. This CDR3 is built from 14 residues. CDR3 coding DNA: TGCGCCAGCAGCGCGGGGCGGGGTGATCGGGGCTACACCTTC. It translates to CASSAGRGDRGYTF.

The gene calls are TRBV27 and TRBJ2-5; the D call may be TRBD1 or TRBD2 (5 bases each). CDR1 MNHEY and CDR2 SMNVEV come from the germline V gene (reference sequence). The CDR3 has 15 amino acids. Trimming removed 0 bases from V and 5 bases from J, with 13 bases in between. The CDR3 loop reads CASSLSRAGRETQYF. DNA for the CDR3: TGTGCCAGCAGTTTATCGAGGGCAGGGCGGGAGACCCAGTACTTC.

The chain carries TRBV30 and TRBJ2-1; D may correspond to TRBD1 or TRBD2 (6 bases each). The V end was cut by 5 bases, the J end by 5 bases, with 7 bases between. The CDR3 length is 11 residues. The V gene's germline CDR1 is GTSNPN and CDR2 SVGIG (reference sequence). Here the CDR3 reads CAWGGHNEQFF. Written as DNA, the CDR3 is TGTGCCTGGGGGGGGCACAATGAGCAGTTCTTC.

V and J are TRBV5-1 and TRBJ2-1; 14 positions agree with TRBD2. Germline lookup yields CDR1 SGHRS and CDR2 YFSETQ. V gave up 3 bases and J gave up 7 bases; unmatched junction bases: 3. CDR3 size: 15 residues. The CDR3 sequence is CASSSGLAGVNEQFF. As DNA, the CDR3 is TGCGCCAGCAGCTCGGGACTAGCGGGAGTTAATGAGCAGTTCTTC.

V gene TRBV6-1 combines with J gene TRBJ1-1, with D unresolved. The CDR3 has 15 residues. Germline V gene data show CDR1 as MNHNS and CDR2 as SASEGT. Trimming left V 5 bases short and J 0 bases short, with 13 bases between. This CDR3 is CASSPNGGMNTEAFF. CDR3 DNA sequence: TGTGCCAGCAGTCCCAATGGAGGGATGAACACTGAAGCTTTCTTT.

This sequence joins TRBV11-2 and TRBJ2-2; D remains unclear. This CDR3 region has 14 residues. The germline gives CDR1 SGHAT, CDR2 FQNNGV. V was trimmed by 6 bases and J by 6 bases, leaving 14 bases between them. CDR3 DNA: TGTGCCAGCAGGCCCCCCCCCGCGGCCGGGGAGCTGTTTTTT. Translating it yields CASRPPPAAGELFF.

The chain combines TRBV9 with TRBJ2-1, with D tentatively TRBD2 (5 bases). The CDR3 contains 14 residues. Germline V CDR1 and CDR2: SGDLS, YYNGEE. The V gene lost 2 bases and the J gene lost 3 bases, with 9 bases spanning the gap. CDR3 in amino acids: CASSVSGHYNEQFF. The DNA of the CDR3 is TGTGCCAGCAGCGTCAGCGGTCACTACAATGAGCAGTTCTTC.

This CDR3 reads CASRINSNQPQHF. As DNA, the CDR3 is TGTGCCAGCAGAATTAATAGCAATCAGCCCCAGCATTTT. V gene TRBV28 combines with J gene TRBJ1-5; D not resolved. Germline CDR1 and CDR2: MDHEN and SYDVKM. V was pared by 6 bases and J by 0 bases, with 6 bases between. There are 13 residues in the CDR3.

This clone was seen just once. The chain is built from TRBV5-4 and TRBJ2-1; 8 nucleotides align to TRBD2. Per the germline V gene, CDR1 is SGHNT and CDR2 is YYREEE (reference sequence). The CDR3 spans 15 residues. Unmatched junction bases numbered 9, after V lost 4 bases and J lost 6 bases. The CDR3 bases are TGTGCCAGCAGCACCCCGGGACTAGGTCCCAATGAGCAGTTCTTC. It specifies CASSTPGLGPNEQFF.

There are a few counts of this clone. This chain uses TRBV28 with TRBJ1-1; unclear D gene. The CDR3 is 13 amino acids. Trimming removed 3 bases at V and 7 bases at J, with 12 bases between. Germline V CDR1 and CDR2: MDHEN, SYDVKM. Here the CDR3 reads CASSFVGTHEAFF. CDR3 DNA: TGTGCCAGCAGTTTTGTTGGAACTCATGAAGCTTTCTTT.

V and J are TRBV7-3 and TRBJ2-1, with 9 bases matching TRBD1. Germline loops: CDR1 SGHTA, CDR2 FQGTGA. The V gene end was trimmed by 5 bases and the J gene end by 9 bases; junction bases not matched to a gene: 11. The CDR3 is made up of 15 amino acids. In nucleotides, the CDR3 is TGTGCCAGCAGCCAGACCGGGACAGGGTTCGGTGAGCAGTTCTTC. It yields the protein CASSQTGTGFGEQFF. The variable domain in full, with the rest retrieved from reference TRBV7-3 and TRBJ2-1, is GAGVSQTPSNKVTEKGKYVELRCDPISGHTALYWYRQSLGQGPEFLIYFQGTGAADDSGLPNDRFFAVRPEGSVSTLKIQRTERGDSAVYLCASSQTGTGFGEQFFGPGTRLTVL.

The chain carries TRBV9 and TRBJ1-1; 10 positions match TRBD1. The CDR3 totals 16 residues. Trimming removed 4 bases from V and 1 base from J; junction bases left unmatched: 7. Germline CDR1 and CDR2: SGDLS and YYNGEE. This CDR3 reads CASSKDRGNWNTEAFF. In DNA, the CDR3 is TGTGCCAGCAGCAAGGACAGGGGGAATTGGAACACTGAAGCTTTCTTT.

This CDR3 is CASSLILAGGETQYF. The DNA for the CDR3 is TGTGCCAGCAGCTTAATTCTAGCGGGAGGAGAGACCCAGTACTTC. The gene calls are TRBV7-9 and TRBJ2-5, with 11 bases fitting TRBD2. The V and J ends lost 2 bases and 4 bases, in that order; junction bases with no gene match: 3. Germline-derived CDR1 and CDR2 are SEHNR and FQNEAQ (reference sequence). CDR3 length: 15 residues.

The chain joins TRBV25-1 to TRBJ1-4; D is ambiguous. The CDR3 runs 13 residues. The V end was cut by 5 bases, the J end by 4 bases, with 8 bases between. Germline loops: CDR1 MGHDK, CDR2 SYGVNS. CDR3 sequence (DNA): TGTGCCAGCAGTCTACGCCATAATGAAAAACTGTTTTTT. Translating it yields CASSLRHNEKLFF.

V and J are TRBV4-2 and TRBJ2-1; TRBD2 matches 11 bases. CDR1 and CDR2 (germline): LGHNA, YNFKEQ. With V trimmed by 1 base and J by 3 bases, 5 bases remained unmatched. This CDR3 has 17 residues. In DNA form, the CDR3 reads TGTGCCAGCAGCCAAGCGCCGACTAGCGGGGTCTACAATGAGCAGTTCTTC. It encodes CASSQAPTSGVYNEQFF.

The chain couples TRBV7-9 to TRBJ2-7, with 7 nucleotides matching TRBD1. V dropped 8 bases and J dropped 2; count of bases not matched to a gene: 6. Germline-derived CDR1 and CDR2 are SEHNR and FQNEAQ (reference sequence). There are 13 residues in the CDR3. The CDR3, as DNA: TGTGCCAGCCAAGGACAGGAGGCCTACGAGCAGTACTTC. Protein product: CASQGQEAYEQYF. Complete variable domain (other parts from reference TRBV7-9 and TRBJ2-7): DTGVSQNPRHKITKRGQNVTFRCDPISEHNRLYWYRQTLGQGPEFLTYFQNEAQLEKSRLLSDRFSAERPKGSFSTLEIQRTEQGDSAMYLCASQGQEAYEQYFGPGTRLTVT.

On this clone: Other DNA sequences in this sample translate to the same CDR3. The CDR3 nucleotides are TGTGCCAGCAGTTTAAACCGCAATCAGCCCCAGCATTTT. It yields the protein CASSLNRNQPQHF. V usage is TRBV27 and J usage is TRBJ1-5; no clear D. Germline V lookup: CDR1 MNHEY, CDR2 SMNVEV (reference sequence). The V and J ends lost 2 bases and 2 bases respectively, with 4 bases between them. The CDR3 contains 13 residues.

The chain has TRBV9 and TRBJ2-7; D uncertain. This CDR3 is 13 amino acids long. V was clipped by 4 bases and J by 0 bases, with 8 bases between them. Germline lookup yields CDR1 SGDLS and CDR2 YYNGEE. CDR3 region: CASSPNPSYEQYF. CDR3 coding DNA: TGTGCCAGCAGCCCCAACCCCTCCTACGAGCAGTACTTC.

The genes are TRBV9 and TRBJ1-3, with a weak D call TRBD1 (6 bases). There are 15 residues in the CDR3. V was pared by 0 bases and J by 4 bases, with 11 bases between. Germline CDR1 reads SGDLS; CDR2 reads YYNGEE. The CDR3 loop reads CASSVEAGEGNTIYF. DNA of the CDR3: TGTGCCAGCAGCGTAGAGGCAGGGGAAGGAAACACCATATATTTT.

The chain is built from TRBV5-4 and TRBJ2-7; no firm D call. This CDR3 is 13 amino acids long. V was pared by 2 bases and J by 6 bases, with 12 bases between. The V gene's germline CDR1 is SGHNT and CDR2 YYREEE (reference sequence). Here the CDR3 reads CASSFPTSSEQYF. CDR3 nucleotide sequence: TGTGCCAGCAGCTTCCCTACCAGCTCCGAGCAGTACTTC.

This chain uses TRBV5-1 with TRBJ1-1, with a possible D match to TRBD1 (6 bases). Germline assignment: CDR1 SGHRS and CDR2 YFSETQ. V lost 8 bases and J 5 bases, leaving 13 bases between the germline ends. The CDR3 runs 12 residues. Here the CDR3 DNA reads TGCGCCAGTTCCGGGACACCTACTGAAGCTTTCTTT. This translates into CASSGTPTEAFF.

The chain combines TRBV5-5 with TRBJ1-1, with D possibly matching TRBD1 (5 bases). The CDR3 consists of 14 residues. Germline CDR1 SGHKS, CDR2 YYEKEE (reference sequence). The V end was cut by 4 bases, the J end by 1 base, with 11 bases between. CDR3 nucleotides: TGTGCCAGCAGCCTCCGGGACCCGAACACTGAAGCTTTCTTT. It encodes CASSLRDPNTEAFF. The full variable domain, in which reference TRBV5-5 and TRBJ1-1 provide the parts outside the CDR3, is DAGVTQSPTHLIKTRGQQVTLRCSPISGHKSVSWYQQVLGQGPQFIFQYYEKEERGRGNFPDRFSARQFPNYSSELNVNALLLGDSALYLCASSLRDPNTEAFFGQGTRLTVV.